This T cell receptor (beta chain) was profiled in a study of HIV-infected patients and healthy controls. TCRdb reprocessed the 5' RACE reads with MiXCR, giving one entry per CDR3 protein. The repertoire holds about 67,000 distinct CDR3 sequences, with roughly a sixth as singletons. The V end lost 4 bases, the J end lost 0 bases, and 11 bases lay between the germline ends. CDR3 length equals 15 residues. Germline assignment: CDR1 SGHTA and CDR2 FQGNSA. This clonotype was picked up a small number of times. The clonotype originates from a human donor in good health. The V gene is TRBV7-2, the J gene TRBJ2-3, with unresolved D. The sample taken for sequencing was CD4+ T cells from blood. CDR3 in DNA: TGTGCCAGCAGCTCCAGAAAAACTAGCACAGATACGCAGTATTTT. Protein sequence: CASSSRKTSTDTQYF.